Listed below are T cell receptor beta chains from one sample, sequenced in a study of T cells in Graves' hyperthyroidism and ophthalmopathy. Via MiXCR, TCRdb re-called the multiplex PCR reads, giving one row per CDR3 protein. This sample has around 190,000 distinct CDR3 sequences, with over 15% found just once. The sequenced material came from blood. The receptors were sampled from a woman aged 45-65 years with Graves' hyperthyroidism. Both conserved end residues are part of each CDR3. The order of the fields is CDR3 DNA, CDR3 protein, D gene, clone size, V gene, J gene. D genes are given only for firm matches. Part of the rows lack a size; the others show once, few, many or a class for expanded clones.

CDR3 DNA: TGCAGTGCTAGTTACAAGCTACTGGATACGCAGTATTTT
CDR3 protein: CSASYKLLDTQYF
D gene: .
clone size: .
V gene: TRBV20-1
J gene: TRBJ2-3

CDR3 DNA: TGTGCCAGCAGTGACCCACCACAGGGGATAAACACTGAAGCTTTCTTT
CDR3 protein: CASSDPPQGINTEAFF
D gene: TRBD1
clone size: many
V gene: TRBV6-4
J gene: TRBJ1-1

CDR3 DNA: TGTGCCAGCAGCCGACAGGGGGGAGATACGCAGTATTTT
CDR3 protein: CASSRQGGDTQYF
D gene: TRBD1
clone size: many
V gene: TRBV7-8
J gene: TRBJ2-3

CDR3 DNA: TGTGCCAGCAGTGGGGGGACAGGGGGAGAGACCCAGTACTTC
CDR3 protein: CASSGGTGGETQYF
D gene: TRBD1
clone size: many
V gene: TRBV2
J gene: TRBJ2-5

CDR3 DNA: TGTGCCAGCAGCTTGGACAGGCCCCATGAAGCTTTCTTT
CDR3 protein: CASSLDRPHEAFF
D gene: TRBD1
clone size: many
V gene: TRBV7-9
J gene: TRBJ1-1

CDR3 DNA: TGTGCCAGCAGCCTTTACTTGGACACTGAAGCTTTCTTT
CDR3 protein: CASSLYLDTEAFF
D gene: .
clone size: .
V gene: TRBV7-2
J gene: TRBJ1-1

CDR3 DNA: TGTGCCAGCAGCTCGAGCCAGTACTTC
CDR3 protein: CASSSSQYF
D gene: .
clone size: .
V gene: TRBV5-6
J gene: TRBJ2-5

CDR3 DNA: TGCAGCGCTGGGACAGAGGGGTCTTCCTACGAGCAGTACTTC
CDR3 protein: CSAGTEGSSYEQYF
D gene: TRBD1
clone size: few
V gene: TRBV29-1
J gene: TRBJ2-7

CDR3 DNA: TGCGCCAGCAGCTTGGGCTGGGATAATGAGCAGTTCTTC
CDR3 protein: CASSLGWDNEQFF
D gene: .
clone size: few
V gene: TRBV5-1
J gene: TRBJ2-1

CDR3 DNA: TGTGCCAGCAGCTTAGTTGACTTATCGAACACCGGGGAGCTGTTTTTT
CDR3 protein: CASSLVDLSNTGELFF
D gene: .
clone size: many
V gene: TRBV7-8
J gene: TRBJ2-2

CDR3 DNA: TGCGCCAGCAGCTTGGAGAGGGGCACTGGGGCCAACGTCCTGACTTTC
CDR3 protein: CASSLERGTGANVLTF
D gene: .
clone size: many
V gene: TRBV5-1
J gene: TRBJ2-6

CDR3 DNA: TGTGCCACCGAGGGGGAGACCCAGTACTTC
CDR3 protein: CATEGETQYF
D gene: .
clone size: .
V gene: TRBV28
J gene: TRBJ2-5

CDR3 DNA: TGCAGTGCTAGAGATCAAGGCTCGGCCGGGGAGCTGTTTTTT
CDR3 protein: CSARDQGSAGELFF
D gene: .
clone size: .
V gene: TRBV20-1
J gene: TRBJ2-2

CDR3 DNA: TGTGCCAGCAGCTTAGTGGGCACAGGGAGTACTAAAGGCTACACCTTC
CDR3 protein: CASSLVGTGSTKGYTF
D gene: .
clone size: many
V gene: TRBV7-9
J gene: TRBJ1-2

CDR3 DNA: TGTGCCAGCAGCGGACAGTCCGGGGGAAGCAATCAGCCCCAGCATTTT
CDR3 protein: CASSGQSGGSNQPQHF
D gene: .
clone size: .
V gene: TRBV2
J gene: TRBJ1-5

CDR3 DNA: TGTGCCAGCAGGGATCGACAGGGAGTAACGGATACGCAGTATTTT
CDR3 protein: CASRDRQGVTDTQYF
D gene: TRBD1
clone size: many
V gene: TRBV2
J gene: TRBJ2-3

CDR3 DNA: TGCGCCAGCAGCGGCACGCAGGGGGTCTATGGCTACACCTTC
CDR3 protein: CASSGTQGVYGYTF
D gene: TRBD1
clone size: .
V gene: TRBV5-1
J gene: TRBJ1-2

CDR3 DNA: TGTGCCAGCAGTTTAGACTTCGGGGACTATGGCTACACCTTC
CDR3 protein: CASSLDFGDYGYTF
D gene: .
clone size: many
V gene: TRBV12-3/TRBV12-4
J gene: TRBJ1-2

CDR3 DNA: TGTGCCAGCAGACAATACAACACTGAAGCTTTCTTT
CDR3 protein: CASRQYNTEAFF
D gene: .
clone size: many
V gene: TRBV7-9
J gene: TRBJ1-1

CDR3 DNA: TGTGGAGCAGGGCGGAATGAGCAGTTCTTC
CDR3 protein: CGAGRNEQFF
D gene: .
clone size: many
V gene: TRBV27
J gene: TRBJ2-1

CDR3 DNA: TGTGCCACCAGCAATTCGGGAGAGAACACTGAAGCTTTCTTT
CDR3 protein: CATSNSGENTEAFF
D gene: .
clone size: many
V gene: TRBV24-1
J gene: TRBJ1-1

CDR3 DNA: TGCAGCGTTCTCGATACAGGACAGAATCAGCCCCAGCATTTT
CDR3 protein: CSVLDTGQNQPQHF
D gene: .
clone size: many
V gene: TRBV29-1
J gene: TRBJ1-5

CDR3 DNA: TGTGCCAGCAGCCACGCTAGCGGTGCATCCTACGAGCAGTACTTC
CDR3 protein: CASSHASGASYEQYF
D gene: TRBD2
clone size: many
V gene: TRBV7-2
J gene: TRBJ2-7

CDR3 DNA: TGTGCCACCAGCGAGAGACTAGCGGGAGGTTCCTACGAGCAGTACTTC
CDR3 protein: CATSERLAGGSYEQYF
D gene: TRBD2
clone size: .
V gene: TRBV15
J gene: TRBJ2-7